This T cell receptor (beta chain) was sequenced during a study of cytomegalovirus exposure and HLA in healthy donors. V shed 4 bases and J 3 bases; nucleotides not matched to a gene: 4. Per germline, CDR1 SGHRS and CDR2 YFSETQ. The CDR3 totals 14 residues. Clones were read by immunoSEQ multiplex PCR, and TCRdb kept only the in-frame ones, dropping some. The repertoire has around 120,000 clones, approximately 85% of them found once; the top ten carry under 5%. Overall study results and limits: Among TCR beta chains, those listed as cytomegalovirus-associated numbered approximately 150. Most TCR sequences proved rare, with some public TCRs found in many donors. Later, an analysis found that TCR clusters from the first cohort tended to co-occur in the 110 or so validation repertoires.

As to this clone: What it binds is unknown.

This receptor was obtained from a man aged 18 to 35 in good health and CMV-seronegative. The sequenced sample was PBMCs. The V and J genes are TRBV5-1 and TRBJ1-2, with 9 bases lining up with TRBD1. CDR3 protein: CASSIGQGYYGYTF. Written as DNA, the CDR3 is TGCGCCAGCAGCATAGGACAGGGGTACTATGGCTACACCTTC.